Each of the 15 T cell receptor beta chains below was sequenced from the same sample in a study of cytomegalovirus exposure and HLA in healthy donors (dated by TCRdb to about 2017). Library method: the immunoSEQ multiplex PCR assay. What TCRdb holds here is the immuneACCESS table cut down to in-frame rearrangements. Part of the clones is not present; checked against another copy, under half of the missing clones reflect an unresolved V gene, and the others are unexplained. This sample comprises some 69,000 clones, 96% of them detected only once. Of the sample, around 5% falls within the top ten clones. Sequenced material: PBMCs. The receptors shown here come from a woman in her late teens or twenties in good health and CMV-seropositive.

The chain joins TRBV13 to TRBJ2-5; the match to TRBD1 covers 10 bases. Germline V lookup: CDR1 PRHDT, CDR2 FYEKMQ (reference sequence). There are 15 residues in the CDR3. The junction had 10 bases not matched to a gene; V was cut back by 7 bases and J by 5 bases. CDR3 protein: CASNPTGGVWETQYF. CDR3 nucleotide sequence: TGTGCCAGCAACCCGACAGGGGGCGTTTGGGAGACCCAGTACTTC.

As DNA, the CDR3 is TGTGCCAGCTACCGCTCAGGGGACATTCAGTACTTC. Protein: CASYRSGDIQYF. This chain uses TRBV6-1 with TRBJ2-4; the D gene is possibly TRBD1 (6 bases). CDR3 size: 12 residues. CDR1 and CDR2 (germline): MNHNS, SASEGT. Trimming stripped 8 bases from V and 8 bases from J, with 13 bases between.

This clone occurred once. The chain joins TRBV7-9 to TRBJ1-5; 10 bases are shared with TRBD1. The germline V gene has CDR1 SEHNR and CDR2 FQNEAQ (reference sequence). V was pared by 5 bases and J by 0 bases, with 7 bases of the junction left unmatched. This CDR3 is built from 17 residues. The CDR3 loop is CASSPDRGAYSNQPQHF. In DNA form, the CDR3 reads TGTGCCAGCAGCCCGGACAGGGGGGCATATAGCAATCAGCCCCAGCATTTT.

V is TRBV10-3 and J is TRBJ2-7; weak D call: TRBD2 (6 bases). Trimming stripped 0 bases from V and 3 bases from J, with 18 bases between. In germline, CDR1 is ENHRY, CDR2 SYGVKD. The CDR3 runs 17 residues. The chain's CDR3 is CAISESTAGIGIYEQYF. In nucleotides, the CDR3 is TGTGCCATCAGTGAGTCGACGGCGGGGATCGGGATCTACGAGCAGTACTTC.

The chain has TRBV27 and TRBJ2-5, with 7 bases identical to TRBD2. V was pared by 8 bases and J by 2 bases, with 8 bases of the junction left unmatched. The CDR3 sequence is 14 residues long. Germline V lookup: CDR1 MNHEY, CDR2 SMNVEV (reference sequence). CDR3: CASGSGWEQETQYF. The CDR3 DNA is TGTGCCAGCGGTAGCGGGTGGGAACAAGAGACCCAGTACTTC.

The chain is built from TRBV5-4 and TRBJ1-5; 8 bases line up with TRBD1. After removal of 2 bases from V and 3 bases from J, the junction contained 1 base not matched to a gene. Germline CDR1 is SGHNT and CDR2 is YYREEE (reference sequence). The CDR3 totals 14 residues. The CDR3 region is CASSLQGDNQPQHF. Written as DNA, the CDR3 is TGTGCCAGCAGCTTACAGGGGGACAATCAGCCCCAGCATTTT.

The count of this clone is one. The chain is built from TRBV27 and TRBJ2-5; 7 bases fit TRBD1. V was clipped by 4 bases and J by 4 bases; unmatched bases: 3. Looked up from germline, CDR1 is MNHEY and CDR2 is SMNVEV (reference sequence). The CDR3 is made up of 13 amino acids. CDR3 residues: CASSSDRAETQYF. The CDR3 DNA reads TGTGCCAGCAGTTCCGACAGGGCAGAGACCCAGTACTTC.

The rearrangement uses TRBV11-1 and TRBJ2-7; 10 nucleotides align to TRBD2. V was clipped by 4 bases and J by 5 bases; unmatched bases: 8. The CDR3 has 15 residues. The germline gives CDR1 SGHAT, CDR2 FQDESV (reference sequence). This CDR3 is CASSSRLAGIDEQYF. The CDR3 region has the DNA TGTGCCAGCAGCTCCCGACTAGCGGGTATAGACGAGCAGTACTTC.

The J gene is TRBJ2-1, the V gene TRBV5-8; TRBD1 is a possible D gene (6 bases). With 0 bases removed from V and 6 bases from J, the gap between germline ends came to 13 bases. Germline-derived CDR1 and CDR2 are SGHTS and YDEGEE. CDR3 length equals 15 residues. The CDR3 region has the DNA TGTGCCAGCAGCTTGGGCACAGGGAGCGTCAATGAGCAGTTCTTC. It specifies CASSLGTGSVNEQFF.

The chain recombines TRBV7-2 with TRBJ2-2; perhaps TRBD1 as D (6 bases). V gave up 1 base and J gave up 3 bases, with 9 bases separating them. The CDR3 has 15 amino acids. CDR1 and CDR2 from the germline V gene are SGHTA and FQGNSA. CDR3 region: CASSLGGHHTGELFF. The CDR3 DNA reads TGTGCCAGCAGCTTAGGGGGACATCACACCGGGGAGCTGTTTTTT.

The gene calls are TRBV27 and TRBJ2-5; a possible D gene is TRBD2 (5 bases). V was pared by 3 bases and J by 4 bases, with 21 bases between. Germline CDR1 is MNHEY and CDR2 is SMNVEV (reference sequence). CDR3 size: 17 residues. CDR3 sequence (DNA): TGTGCCAGCAGTTTCGTCGGCCGGGAACCCGGCCCAGAGACCCAGTACTTC. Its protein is CASSFVGREPGPETQYF.

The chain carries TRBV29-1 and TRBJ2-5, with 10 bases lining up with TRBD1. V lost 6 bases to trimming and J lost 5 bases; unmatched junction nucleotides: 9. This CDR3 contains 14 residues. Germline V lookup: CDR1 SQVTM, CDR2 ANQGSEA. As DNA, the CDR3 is TGCAGCGTGGCCGGCGACAGGGGGCACGAGACCCAGTACTTC. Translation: CSVAGDRGHETQYF.

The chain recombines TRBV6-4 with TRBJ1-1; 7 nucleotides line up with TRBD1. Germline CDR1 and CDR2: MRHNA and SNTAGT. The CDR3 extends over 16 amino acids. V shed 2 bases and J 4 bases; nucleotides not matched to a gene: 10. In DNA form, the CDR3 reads TGTGCCAGCAGTGACCCTTACAGGGGCAGGCCCACTGAAGCTTTCTTT. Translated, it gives CASSDPYRGRPTEAFF.

The CDR3 spells CASSPNTGGVGTEAFF. The DNA for the CDR3 is TGCGCCAGCAGCCCCAATACAGGGGGCGTAGGGACTGAAGCTTTCTTT. The chain joins TRBV5-1 to TRBJ1-1; 9 bases line up with TRBD1. The J segment lost 5 bases and the V segment lost 4 bases, leaving 12 bases of the junction unmatched. The CDR3 has 16 residues. The germline CDR1 and CDR2 sequences are SGHRS and YFSETQ.

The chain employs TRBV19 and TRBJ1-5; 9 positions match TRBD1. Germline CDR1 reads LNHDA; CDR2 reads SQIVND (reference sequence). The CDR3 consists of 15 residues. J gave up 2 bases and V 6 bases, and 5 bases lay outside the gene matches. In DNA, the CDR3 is TGTGCCAGTAGCATGGACAGGGGAGGCAATCAGCCCCAGCATTTT. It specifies CASSMDRGGNQPQHF.